This T cell receptor beta chain was captured by sequencing in a study of control samples from healthy donors and cancer patients. Here immunoSEQ multiplex PCR was the method, and the copy in TCRdb shows in-frame clones only, minus some. The profile shows 35,000 to 55,000 clones, roughly 65% of them singletons. The CDR3 length is 16 residues. V lost 2 bases to trimming and J lost 3 bases; unmatched junction nucleotides: 3. Germline V lookup: CDR1 LGHDT, CDR2 YNNKEL (reference sequence). This clone has a handful of counts. Sequenced material: formalin-fixed, paraffin-embedded tissue. V is TRBV3-1 (or the pseudogene TRBV3-2) and J is TRBJ1-3; 11 bases match TRBD1. This receptor was obtained from a male donor with melanoma. CDR3 in amino acids: CASSQPDRGLGNTIYF. As DNA, the CDR3 is TGTGCCAGCAGCCAACCGGACAGGGGGCTTGGAAACACCATATATTTT.